This entry lists 9 T cell receptor beta chains sequenced from one sample in a study of blood T cell repertoires in COVID-19. TCRdb's table, derived via immunoSEQ multiplex PCR, lists solely in-frame clones and lacks some. Altogether 200,000 to 250,000 clones are present, about nine tenths being singletons, with the ten largest covering under 3%. The sample taken for sequencing was PBMCs or T cells enriched from blood (not recorded which). The receptors stem from a woman aged 25 to 39 who had recovered from COVID-19.

This clone came up a few times. This sequence joins TRBV4-2 and TRBJ1-1, with D possibly matching TRBD1 (5 bases). Germline assignment: CDR1 LGHNA and CDR2 YNFKEQ. Trimming shortened V by 4 bases and J by 4 bases, and 10 bases separated the two germline ends. CDR3 length: 13 amino acids. Written as DNA, the CDR3 is TGTGCCAGCAGCCTGGGGGGATCCACTGAAGCTTTCTTT. This encodes CASSLGGSTEAFF.

The V call is TRBV5-6, the J call TRBJ2-3, with TRBD1 matching over 7 bases. V shed 0 bases and J 2 bases; nucleotides not matched to a gene: 3. This CDR3 region has 15 residues. Germline CDR1 and CDR2: SGHDT and YYEEEE. CDR3 DNA: TGTGCCAGCAGCTTGGACAGGGGAGTCACAGATACGCAGTATTTT. Translating gives CASSLDRGVTDTQYF. The complete variable domain, with remaining parts taken from reference TRBV5-6 and TRBJ2-3, reads DAGVTQSPTHLIKTRGQQVTLRCSPKSGHDTVSWYQQALGQGPQFIFQYYEEEERQRGNFPDRFSGHQFPNYSSELNVNALLLGDSALYLCASSLDRGVTDTQYFGPGTRLTVL.

The chain is built from TRBV5-1 and TRBJ1-1, with D hard to call. The CDR3 loop spans 14 amino acids. Germline V CDR1 and CDR2: SGHRS, YFSETQ. The V end lost 0 bases, the J end lost 0 bases, and 6 bases lay between the germline ends. As DNA, the CDR3 is TGCGCCAGCAGCTTGGATGGCCTGAACACTGAAGCTTTCTTT. It yields the protein CASSLDGLNTEAFF.

The chain couples TRBV27 to TRBJ2-7; TRBD2 matches at 8 bases. V shed 4 bases, J shed 4 bases, and the junction held 6 bases outside the gene matches. The CDR3 contains 14 residues. Germline V gene lookup returns CDR1 MNHEY and CDR2 SMNVEV (reference sequence). In nucleotides, the CDR3 is TGTGCCAGCAGTTCGGGGGGGTCGTTGTACGAGCAGTACTTC. It yields the protein CASSSGGSLYEQYF.

The chain employs TRBV9 and TRBJ2-2, with a weak D call TRBD2 (5 bases). The ends were cut back, 4 bases at V and 2 bases at J, with 12 bases in the middle. The V gene's germline CDR1 is SGDLS and CDR2 YYNGEE. The CDR3 totals 15 residues. DNA for the CDR3: TGTGCCAGCAGCCCCCAGGACTTAAACACCGGGGAGCTGTTTTTT. It translates to CASSPQDLNTGELFF.

CDR3 DNA: TGTGCCAGCAGCTTGACAGGGGGCCGGGTAAAACTGTTTTTT. It translates to CASSLTGGRVKLFF. V gene TRBV5-6 combines with J gene TRBJ1-4, with TRBD1 matching 9 bases. V lost 1 base, J lost 10 bases, and 5 bases stayed unmatched. Germline lookup yields CDR1 SGHDT and CDR2 YYEEEE. The CDR3 totals 14 residues.

This chain uses TRBV4-3 with TRBJ2-7; possibly TRBD2 for D (6 bases). The CDR3 sequence is 16 residues long. Trimming cost V 0 bases and J 4 bases, with 16 bases left between them. The germline V gene encodes CDR1 LGHNA and CDR2 YSLEER. CDR3 nucleotides: TGCGCCAGCAGCCAAGAGCGGGGCGGCCAAGCTTACGAGCAGTACTTC. Translated, it gives CASSQERGGQAYEQYF.

The sample holds one count of this clone. This chain uses TRBV5-6 with TRBJ2-1; TRBD1 agrees at 8 bases. The CDR3 totals 17 residues. Trimming cost V 3 bases and J 2 bases; bases outside gene matches: 10. Germline V gene data show CDR1 as SGHDT and CDR2 as YYEEEE. The CDR3 reads CASSSGRQGLAYNEQFF. In DNA, the CDR3 is TGTGCCAGCAGCTCGGGTAGACAGGGGTTGGCCTACAATGAGCAGTTCTTC. The whole variable domain, filled in from reference TRBV5-6 and TRBJ2-1, reads DAGVTQSPTHLIKTRGQQVTLRCSPKSGHDTVSWYQQALGQGPQFIFQYYEEEERQRGNFPDRFSGHQFPNYSSELNVNALLLGDSALYLCASSSGRQGLAYNEQFFGPGTRLTVL.

The CDR3 loop is CASSLAISYEQYF. DNA for the CDR3: TGTGCCAGCAGCTTGGCCATCTCCTACGAGCAGTACTTC. The chain employs TRBV5-8 and TRBJ2-7; D ambiguous. The V end was cut by 0 bases, the J end by 0 bases, with 4 bases between. The CDR3 spans 13 residues. Germline assignment: CDR1 SGHTS and CDR2 YDEGEE.